Here is one TCR beta chain with its context. Antigen: not known. The sample originates from a study of T cell responses to AZD1222 COVID-19 vaccine. Study conclusions and caveats: Donors were largely white British and mainly female; clonal diversity was possibly underestimated. After the peak T cell response, and only then, were repertoires sampled.

The CDR3 loop spans 18 amino acids. Germline lookup yields CDR1 SGHTA and CDR2 FQGTGA. Trimming cost V 5 bases and J 2 bases; bases outside gene matches: 7. Assay used: immunoSEQ multiplex PCR; TCRdb lists only in-frame clones, some missing. This sample has 100,000 to 130,000 clones, with 89% found just once. The TCR comes from an adult in good health. The chain employs TRBV7-3 and TRBJ2-6; 12 positions match TRBD1. This material consisted of peripheral blood, taken on day 0 of AZD1222 vaccination. CDR3 amino acids: CASSQMGQGATGANVLTF. The DNA of the CDR3 is TGTGCCAGCAGCCAAATGGGACAGGGGGCGACTGGGGCCAACGTCCTGACTTTC.